A selection of T cell receptor beta chains follows, all from one sample in a study of T-cell reconstitution after alpha-beta-depleted transplantation in children. TCRdb redid the calling of the PCR reads with MiXCR, one entry per CDR3 protein. The table shows around 440,000 distinct CDR3 sequences, with roughly a tenth occurring only once. Specimen: PBMCs, collected before TCRalphabeta/CD19-depleted stem cell transplant. The receptor set was obtained from a child under 10 years old with inherited bone marrow failure, due to receive a stem cell transplant. Each CDR3 is given with its conserved first and last residue. Fields, in order: D gene, J gene, clone size, V gene, CDR3 length, CDR3 protein, CDR3 DNA. D genes are given only for firm matches. Some rows have no size entry. The others give once, few or many, or a class for an expanded clone.

>-|TRBJ2-3|few|TRBV6-2/TRBV6-3|15
CASQKKVLITDTQYF
TGTGCCAGCCAGAAAAAGGTACTCATCACAGATACGCAGTATTTT
>TRBD1|TRBJ1-4|many|TRBV12-3/TRBV12-4|14
CASSPVTGIEKLFF
TGTGCCAGCAGTCCCGTGACAGGGATTGAAAAACTGTTTTTT
>-|TRBJ2-7|many|TRBV2|15
CASRETESASYEQYF
TGTGCCAGCAGAGAGACGGAGTCGGCCTCCTACGAGCAGTACTTC
>-|TRBJ2-5|many|TRBV29-1|15
CSAPRGQGYQETQYF
TGCAGCGCCCCTAGGGGTCAGGGGTACCAAGAGACCCAGTACTTC
>-|TRBJ2-1|many|TRBV11-3|14
CASSLDGPSSEQFF
TGTGCCAGCAGCTTAGACGGCCCCTCGAGTGAGCAGTTCTTC
>-|TRBJ2-7|many|TRBV24-1|14
CATSKGPGRYEQYF
TGTGCCACCAGCAAGGGTCCAGGGCGCTACGAGCAGTACTTC
>TRBD1|TRBJ2-3|many|TRBV14|17
CASSLGIQGPATDTQYF
TGTGCCAGCAGCCTCGGGATACAGGGGCCGGCTACAGATACGCAGTATTTT
>-|TRBJ2-2|many|TRBV5-1|16
CASSLARVSNTGELFF
TGCGCCAGCAGCTTGGCGAGGGTATCAAACACCGGGGAGCTGTTTTTT
>-|TRBJ2-3|-|TRBV27|13
CASRKGYTDTQYF
TGTGCCAGCAGAAAGGGGTACACAGATACGCAGTATTTT
>-|TRBJ2-3|many|TRBV7-2|14
CASRNAPRADTQYF
TGTGCCAGCAGAAACGCACCGAGGGCAGATACGCAGTATTTT